This T cell receptor beta chain was obtained from a study of cytomegalovirus exposure and HLA in healthy donors. For the study at large: Early release data held 80 million to 100 million unique TCRs from HLA-typed donors.

Every donor was a healthy person donating bone marrow. Notes on the study in general: Productive rates of about 87% or about 30% were seen for most TCR beta V segments in an earlier analysis. The listing of 150 to 200 TCR beta chains classed them as cytomegalovirus-associated.

PCR employed 60 Vbeta and 13 Jbeta primers. The repertoire was sequenced with immunoSEQ multiplex PCR; TCRdb's copy has only in-frame clones and lacks some. The data hold tens of thousands of clones, with about three quarters observed a single time. This clone was counted only a few times. Its antigen is currently unknown. This TCR derives from a male donor in good health and CMV-seropositive. The sample consisted of PBMCs.

The CDR3: CARGQTHEQFF. CDR3 DNA: TGTGCCAGAGGACAGACCCATGAGCAGTTCTTC. This sequence joins TRBV30 and TRBJ2-1, with D perhaps TRBD1 (6 bases). The CDR3 length is 11 residues. CDR1 is GTSNPN and CDR2 is SVGIG in the germline V gene (reference sequence). V shed 8 bases and J shed 8 bases, with 13 bases lying between them.